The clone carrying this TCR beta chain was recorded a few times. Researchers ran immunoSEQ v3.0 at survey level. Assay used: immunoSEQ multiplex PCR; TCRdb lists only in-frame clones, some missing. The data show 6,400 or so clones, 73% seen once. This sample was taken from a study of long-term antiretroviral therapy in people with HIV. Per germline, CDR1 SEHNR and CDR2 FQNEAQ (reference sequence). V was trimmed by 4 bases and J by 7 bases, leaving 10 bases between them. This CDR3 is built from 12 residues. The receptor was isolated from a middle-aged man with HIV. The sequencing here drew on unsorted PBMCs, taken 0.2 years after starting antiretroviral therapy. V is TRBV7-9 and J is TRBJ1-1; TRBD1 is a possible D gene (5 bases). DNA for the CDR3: TGTGCCAGCAGCTCGGGACCGATTGAAGCTTTCTTT. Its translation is CASSSGPIEAFF.